This is a list of T cell receptor beta chains from one sample in a study of T-cell reconstitution after alpha-beta-depleted transplantation in children. Each CDR3 protein gets one entry after TCRdb re-called the PCR reads with MiXCR. The data hold 77,000 or so distinct CDR3 sequences, with 15% to 20% observed a single time. The specimen was PBMCs, mostly from graft donor cells, collected 360 days after TCRalphabeta/CD19-depleted stem cell transplant. These receptors all come from a male patient aged 2-9 years who had a stem cell transplant for acute lymphoblastic leukemia, so the T cells may come from the graft donor. Each CDR3 is given with its conserved first and last residue. A D gene is named only where the DNA matches it firmly. Part of the rows lack a size; the others show once, few, many or a class for expanded clones.

V,length,J,size,D,DNA,CDR3
TRBV10-3,13,TRBJ2-5,.,TRBD1,TGTGCCATCAGGGGACAGGGGGAAGAGACCCAGTACTTC,CAIRGQGEETQYF
TRBV20-1,15,TRBJ2-7,.,.,TGCAGTGCTAGAGAGCGGCGGTTGGGCTCCTACGAGCAGTACTTC,CSARERRLGSYEQYF
TRBV29-1,19,TRBJ2-1,.,TRBD2,TGCAGCGTCGGGCCTACGTGGACTAGCGGGATAGGAGCCTACAATGAGCAGTTCTTC,CSVGPTWTSGIGAYNEQFF
TRBV5-1,16,TRBJ2-5,.,TRBD1,TGCGCCAGCATGAGGGGGACAGTTCCATTCCAAGAGACCCAGTACTTC,CASMRGTVPFQETQYF
TRBV2,18,TRBJ2-1,.,TRBD2,TGTGCCTGCACCCCCACGGGGGTAGCGGGAGCTTCCTACAATGAGCAGTTCTTC,CACTPTGVAGASYNEQFF
TRBV5-1,13,TRBJ2-7,.,TRBD1,TGCGCCAGCTCGGGACAGGGGTACTACGAGCAGTACTTC,CASSGQGYYEQYF
TRBV4-1,16,TRBJ2-7,few,TRBD1,TGCGCCAGCAGCCAACCCAGACAGGGGCCCCCTTACGAGCAGTACTTC,CASSQPRQGPPYEQYF
TRBV2,13,TRBJ2-3,.,.,TGTGCCAGCGGAGGACTTTACACAGATACGCAGTATTTT,CASGGLYTDTQYF
TRBV12-3/TRBV12-4,14,TRBJ2-1,few,TRBD1,TGTGCCAGCAGAAGGACAGGGGGGTACAATGAGCAGTTCTTC,CASRRTGGYNEQFF
TRBV12-3/TRBV12-4,13,TRBJ2-3,many,.,TGTGCCAGCAGTTGGTACAGAACAGATACGCAGTATTTT,CASSWYRTDTQYF
TRBV6-2/TRBV6-3,14,TRBJ2-5,.,.,TGTGCCAGCAGTTACGGCGGCGCCGGGGAGACCCAGTACTTC,CASSYGGAGETQYF
TRBV12-3/TRBV12-4,14,TRBJ1-2,few,.,TGTGCCAGCACCCCCGGAAGCAAGGGGGATGGCTACACCTTC,CASTPGSKGDGYTF
TRBV12-3/TRBV12-4,14,TRBJ1-5,many,TRBD1,TGTGCCAGCAGTCCCCGACAGGGGAATCAGCCCCAGCATTTT,CASSPRQGNQPQHF
TRBV20-1,18,TRBJ2-1,.,.,TGCAGTGCTAGAGATTTCGCAAGACAGGAGCCGCCGAACAATGAGCAGTTCTTC,CSARDFARQEPPNNEQFF
TRBV3-1,13,TRBJ2-1,few,.,TGTGCCAGCAGCCAAGGGCACGGACATGAGCAGTTCTTC,CASSQGHGHEQFF
TRBV5-1,15,TRBJ2-7,.,.,TGCGCCAGCAGCTTGGTTCCTTCAGGCTCCTACGAGCAGTACTTC,CASSLVPSGSYEQYF
TRBV5-5,12,TRBJ1-6,.,.,TGTGCCAGCAGCTCCTCCTATTCACCCCTCCACTTT,CASSSSYSPLHF
TRBV12-5,17,TRBJ1-5,few,TRBD1,TGTGCTAGTGGTTCCGCCCGGACAGGAGTTGGCAATCAGCCCCAGCATTTT,CASGSARTGVGNQPQHF
TRBV6-5,13,TRBJ1-3,few,.,TGTGCCAGCAGCTATAGCTCTGGAAACACCATATATTTT,CASSYSSGNTIYF
TRBV10-3,13,TRBJ2-7,many,TRBD1,TGTGCCGCCGACAGGGGGCTCCCCTACGAGCAGTACTTC,CAADRGLPYEQYF
TRBV10-3,13,TRBJ2-3,few,.,TGTGCCATCCTTGCGACTAGCACAGATACGCAGTATTTT,CAILATSTDTQYF
TRBV24-1,14,TRBJ2-1,.,TRBD1,TGTGCCACCAGCCGAGGACAGGGCTACAATGAGCAGTTCTTC,CATSRGQGYNEQFF
TRBV5-1,15,TRBJ2-6,few,.,TGCGCCAGCAGTCCCTGGCTCTCTGGGGCCAACGTCCTGACTTTC,CASSPWLSGANVLTF
TRBV29-1,13,TRBJ2-7,few,TRBD2,TGCAGCGTTGTAACTAGCGGGACCTACGAGCAGTACTTC,CSVVTSGTYEQYF
TRBV6-1,15,TRBJ2-1,.,TRBD1,TGTGCCAGCAATCGGGACAGGAGCTCCTACAATGAGCAGTTCTTC,CASNRDRSSYNEQFF
TRBV10-3,17,TRBJ2-5,.,.,TGTGCCATCAGTGAGTCGAGGAAGCGGATCCACTTGGAGACCCAGTACTTC,CAISESRKRIHLETQYF
TRBV6-1,14,TRBJ2-2,few,.,TGTGCCAGCAGCCCAATCACGGGCACCGGGGAGCTGTTTTTT,CASSPITGTGELFF
TRBV11-2,14,TRBJ2-5,few,.,TGTGCCAGCAGCTTAGCCGGGAAACAAGAGACCCAGTACTTC,CASSLAGKQETQYF